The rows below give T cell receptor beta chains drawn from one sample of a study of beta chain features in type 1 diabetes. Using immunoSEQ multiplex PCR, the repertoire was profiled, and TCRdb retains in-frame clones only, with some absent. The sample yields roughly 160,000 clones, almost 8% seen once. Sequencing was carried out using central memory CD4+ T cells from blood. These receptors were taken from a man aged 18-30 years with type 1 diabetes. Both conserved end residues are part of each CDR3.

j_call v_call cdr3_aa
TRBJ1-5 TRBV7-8 CASRIGGANGNQPQHF
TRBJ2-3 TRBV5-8 CASSLDPEVDTQYF
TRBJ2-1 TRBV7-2 CASSVQGVDEQFF
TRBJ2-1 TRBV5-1 CASSSGTGAFLSYNEQFF
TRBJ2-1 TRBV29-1 CSVVRAGGRFSTLAAEQFF
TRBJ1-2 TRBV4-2 CASSQDYEGAAGYTF
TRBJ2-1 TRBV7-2 CASSPYGNEQFF
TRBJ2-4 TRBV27 CASSVTVQNIQYF
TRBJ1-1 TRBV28 CASSSGATLNTEAFF
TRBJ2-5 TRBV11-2 CASSLLGGGAGVTQYF
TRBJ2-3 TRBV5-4 CASSLLTENTDTQYF
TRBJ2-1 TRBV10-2 CASRETSYNEQFF